One sample yielded the 27 T cell receptor beta chains listed below, sequenced in a study of technical replicates of blood from a handful of donors. Profiled with immunoSEQ multiplex PCR; TCRdb holds only in-frame clones, not every one. The sample records 60,000 to 90,000 clones, around 97% being singletons. Sequencing was done on a sample of T cells isolated from PBMCs. These receptors came from a human donor in good health.

This clone was seen once. This chain links TRBV5-1 with TRBJ2-2, with 9 positions matching TRBD2. V trimming: 1 base; J trimming: 0 bases; junction bases outside the gene matches: 1. The germline CDR1 and CDR2 sequences are SGHRS and YFSETQ. CDR3 length: 16 residues. CDR3 residues: CASSLRLAANTGELFF. The CDR3 DNA sequence: TGCGCCAGCAGCTTGAGACTAGCGGCGAACACCGGGGAGCTGTTTTTT.

V is TRBV27 and J is TRBJ2-7, with 8 positions matching TRBD1. Germline V gives CDR1 MNHEY, CDR2 SMNVEV (reference sequence). The CDR3 runs to 15 residues. J was trimmed by 0 bases and V by 5 bases; bases with no gene match: 6. The CDR3: CASSPRTGYSYEQYF. The CDR3 DNA follows: TGTGCCAGCAGTCCGCGGACAGGGTACTCCTACGAGCAGTACTTC.

V and J are TRBV11-1 and TRBJ2-7; 10 bases fit TRBD1. V trimming: 2 bases; J trimming: 2 bases; junction bases outside the gene matches: 6. The CDR3 loop spans 16 amino acids. Germline-derived CDR1 and CDR2 are SGHAT and FQDESV (reference sequence). The CDR3: CASSLSPGQGTYEQYF. The CDR3 coding sequence is TGTGCCAGCAGCTTATCCCCGGGACAGGGGACCTACGAGCAGTACTTC.

This rearrangement joins TRBV10-3 to TRBJ1-2; a possible D gene is TRBD1 (5 bases). This CDR3 is 12 amino acids long. Trimming pared 8 bases from V and 4 bases from J, leaving 11 bases between. From germline, CDR1 is ENHRY and CDR2 SYGVKD. CDR3 region: CAILRASYGYTF. CDR3 bases: TGTGCCATCCTCAGGGCATCCTATGGCTACACCTTC.

V is TRBV28 and J is TRBJ2-7; D unresolved. The CDR3 has 14 residues. Trimming stripped 7 bases from V and 2 bases from J, with 15 bases between. Germline CDR1 is MDHEN and CDR2 is SYDVKM. The CDR3 region is CASTNPYVTYEQYF. CDR3 DNA: TGTGCCAGCACCAACCCCTATGTTACCTACGAGCAGTACTTC.

The chain recombines TRBV11-1 with TRBJ2-5; 9 bases agree with TRBD2. CDR1 is SGHAT and CDR2 is FQDESV in the germline V gene (reference sequence). This CDR3 is built from 15 residues. Losses at the gene ends were 1 base for V and 5 bases for J; bases not matched to a gene: 5. CDR3 sequence reads: CASSLVGGRAETQYF. The CDR3 region has the DNA TGTGCCAGCAGCTTAGTCGGCGGGAGGGCTGAGACCCAGTACTTC.

The rearrangement uses TRBV7-9 and TRBJ1-2; TRBD1 matches at 8 bases. V gave up 6 bases and J gave up 1 base; unmatched junction bases: 7. Germline CDR1 reads SEHNR; CDR2 reads FQNEAQ (reference sequence). The CDR3 is 15 amino acids. The CDR3 region is CASSHIQGGNYGYTF. CDR3 in DNA: TGTGCCAGCAGTCACATACAGGGGGGTAACTATGGCTACACCTTC.

This chain links TRBV5-5 with TRBJ1-1; no reliable D call. The germline CDR1 and CDR2 sequences are SGHKS and YYEKEE (reference sequence). This CDR3 has 11 residues. The V and J ends lost 1 base and 7 bases respectively, with 5 bases between them. CDR3 coding DNA: TGTGCCAGCAGCTTGCGCGGTGAAGCTTTCTTT. This gives the protein CASSLRGEAFF.

The J gene is TRBJ2-5, the V gene TRBV7-9, with D possibly being TRBD1 (5 bases). Trimming shortened V by 5 bases and J by 4 bases, and 17 bases separated the two germline ends. This CDR3 has 15 residues. Looked up from germline, CDR1 is SEHNR and CDR2 is FQNEAQ (reference sequence). CDR3 residues: CASSPRQSGGETQYF. CDR3 nucleotide sequence: TGTGCCAGCAGCCCTAGACAGTCCGGTGGAGAGACCCAGTACTTC.

This clone was counted once. In nucleotides, the CDR3 is TGCGCCAGCAGCTTGGTGCGAGGCTCGAACACTGAAGCTTTCTTT. It codes for CASSLVRGSNTEAFF. This chain joins TRBV5-1 and TRBJ1-1; D remains unclear. Trimming took 0 bases from V and 1 from J, leaving 10 bases between them. The CDR3 contains 15 residues. Per germline, CDR1 SGHRS and CDR2 YFSETQ.

The chain recombines TRBV6-6 with TRBJ2-5; 12 bases match TRBD1. Germline assignment: CDR1 MNHNY and CDR2 SVGAGI (reference sequence). Germline trimming cut 2 bases from V and 7 bases from J; bases unmatched to any gene: 8. The CDR3 length is 16 residues. The CDR3 coding sequence is TGTGCCAGCAGTTACGGGTTCGGGACAGGGGGCTTGACCCAGTACTTC. This sequence encodes CASSYGFGTGGLTQYF.

This sequence joins TRBV28 and TRBJ2-2; TRBD2 might be the D (6 bases). Germline CDR1 reads MDHEN; CDR2 reads SYDVKM. The CDR3 totals 14 residues. The V end was cut by 3 bases, the J end by 3 bases, with 8 bases between. CDR3 loop: CASSFGTHTGELFF. DNA of the CDR3: TGTGCCAGCAGTTTTGGGACTCACACCGGGGAGCTGTTTTTT.

V usage is TRBV5-4 and J usage is TRBJ2-5, with D perhaps TRBD1 or TRBD2 (7 bases each). Germline CDR1 is SGHNT and CDR2 is YYREEE (reference sequence). The CDR3 runs 13 residues. The DNA of the CDR3 is TGTGCGGGCAGCAGGGGGGGTGGTGAGACCCAGTACTTC. The encoded protein is CAGSRGGGETQYF.

This sequence joins TRBV5-1 and TRBJ2-1; 7 bases match TRBD2. The CDR3 totals 15 residues. With V trimmed by 5 bases and J by 2 bases, 7 bases remained unmatched. CDR1 and CDR2 (germline): SGHRS, YFSETQ. The CDR3 spells CASRGGGGAYNEQFF. CDR3 in DNA: TGCGCCAGCAGAGGCGGCGGGGGAGCCTACAATGAGCAGTTCTTC.

Concerning this clone itself: A read error may produce the germline difference seen at one junction end. V and J are TRBV2 and TRBJ2-2; D perhaps matches TRBD1 (5 bases). The CDR3 runs to 14 residues. Germline V gene data show CDR1 as SNHLY and CDR2 as FYNNEI. This CDR3 reads CASRQGSNSGELFF. Here the CDR3 DNA reads TGTGCCAGCAGGCAGGGTTCGAACAGCGGGGAGCTGTTTTTT.

CDR3 amino acids: CASSDSLLDRDYNEQFF. CDR3 nucleotides: TGTGCCAGCAGCGACTCTTTATTAGACAGGGATTACAATGAGCAGTTCTTC. This sequence joins TRBV9 and TRBJ2-1; 7 bases map to TRBD1. J gave up 4 bases and V 3 bases, and 13 bases lay outside the gene matches. The CDR3 has 17 amino acids. CDR1 is SGDLS and CDR2 is YYNGEE in the germline V gene.

The chain is built from TRBV6-1 and TRBJ1-2; TRBD1 is a possible D gene (5 bases). V was trimmed by 4 bases and J by 4 bases, leaving 13 bases between them. CDR3 length equals 14 residues. From germline, CDR1 is MNHNS and CDR2 SASEGT. The CDR3 is CASSGRQSLYGYTF. For the CDR3, the DNA is TGTGCCAGCAGTGGCCGACAGAGCCTCTATGGCTACACCTTC.

The rearrangement links TRBV7-7 to TRBJ2-1; 7 bases are shared with TRBD2. CDR3 length: 15 amino acids. Germline V lookup: CDR1 SSHAT, CDR2 FNYEAQ (reference sequence). V lost 1 base to trimming and J lost 10 bases; unmatched junction nucleotides: 10. The CDR3 DNA follows: TGTGCCAGCAGCTTAGGTGGGAGGGCAAACACGGAGCAGTTCTTC. Translation gives CASSLGGRANTEQFF.

The chain combines TRBV11-2 with TRBJ1-4, with 10 bases lining up with TRBD1. This CDR3 is built from 17 residues. V lost 5 bases to trimming and J lost 4 bases; unmatched junction nucleotides: 10. Germline CDR1 reads SGHAT; CDR2 reads FQNNGV. The CDR3 DNA sequence: TGTGCCAGCAGCCTTGCCGGGACAGGGGATTATAATGAAAAACTGTTTTTT. This codes for CASSLAGTGDYNEKLFF.

This sequence joins TRBV9 and TRBJ1-5; D perhaps matches TRBD1 (6 bases). Germline CDR1 reads SGDLS; CDR2 reads YYNGEE. Trimming left V 3 bases short and J 7 bases short, with 17 bases between. The CDR3 loop spans 15 amino acids. CDR3 in amino acids: CASSGSSGVGQPQHF. In DNA, the CDR3 is TGTGCCAGCAGCGGAAGCTCAGGGGTAGGACAGCCCCAGCATTTT.

This chain uses TRBV7-9 with TRBJ1-1; a possible D gene is TRBD1 (5 bases). Trimming cost V 5 bases and J 1 base, with 11 bases left between them. Germline V gene data show CDR1 as SEHNR and CDR2 as FQNEAQ (reference sequence). The CDR3 sequence is 14 residues long. Here the CDR3 reads CASSPGGTNTEAFF. The CDR3 DNA follows: TGTGCCAGCAGCCCCGGGGGGACGAACACTGAAGCTTTCTTT.

J is TRBJ2-5 and V is TRBV29-1, with 11 positions matching TRBD2. CDR3 length equals 14 residues. The ends lost 4 bases at V and 5 bases at J; junction bases unmatched: 6. Looked up from germline, CDR1 is SQVTM and CDR2 is ANQGSEA. The CDR3 coding sequence is TGCAGCGTTGGTAGCGGGGGGGTACTGGAGACCCAGTACTTC. It codes for CSVGSGGVLETQYF.

The chain is built from TRBV7-9 and TRBJ2-5; possible D gene TRBD2, 6 bases. The germline CDR1 and CDR2 sequences are SEHNR and FQNEAQ (reference sequence). The CDR3 has 15 amino acids. V was clipped by 3 bases and J by 4 bases, with 15 bases between them. For the CDR3, the DNA is TGTGCCAGCAGCTTTCCCTGGGAGGATCTAGAGACCCAGTACTTC. Protein sequence: CASSFPWEDLETQYF.

The V gene is TRBV18, the J gene TRBJ2-5; D remains unclear. CDR3 length equals 15 residues. The V and J ends lost 1 base and 2 bases respectively, with 11 bases between them. Germline V gene lookup returns CDR1 KGHSH and CDR2 LQKENI. The CDR3, as DNA: TGTGCCAGCTCACCACTCAACCTCAGACAAGAGACCCAGTACTTC. It codes for CASSPLNLRQETQYF.

The rearrangement joins TRBV5-6 to TRBJ2-5; D is possibly TRBD1 (6 bases). This CDR3 has 15 residues. V gave up 7 bases and J gave up 5 bases, with 21 bases separating them. Germline V gene sequence: CDR1 SGHDT, CDR2 YYEEEE. The chain's CDR3 is CASREEGRGSETQYF. CDR3 bases: TGTGCCAGCCGGGAAGAAGGCAGGGGCAGTGAGACCCAGTACTTC.

The J gene is TRBJ2-1, the V gene TRBV7-9, with D perhaps matching TRBD2 (5 bases). Trimming cost V 5 bases and J 5 bases, with 19 bases left between them. Germline V lookup: CDR1 SEHNR, CDR2 FQNEAQ (reference sequence). The CDR3 is made up of 16 amino acids. In DNA form, the CDR3 reads TGTGCCAGCAGCGACAAGTTCGGGGTTGGTCACAATGAGCAGTTCTTC. Protein: CASSDKFGVGHNEQFF.

The chain links TRBV27 to TRBJ2-3, with D possibly TRBD1 on 6 matching bases. Per the germline V gene, CDR1 is MNHEY and CDR2 is SMNVEV (reference sequence). The CDR3 is made up of 14 amino acids. V lost 5 bases, J lost 2 bases, and 11 bases lay in between. The chain's CDR3 is CASSMGAPTDTQYF. The CDR3 DNA follows: TGTGCCAGCAGTATGGGGGCTCCCACAGATACGCAGTATTTT.